These 29 T cell receptor beta chains were sequenced from one sample in a study of CD8 T cells in ankylosing spondylitis. Each CDR3 protein is one row after TCRdb ran MiXCR on the 5' RACE reads. The table has approximately 30,000 distinct CDR3 sequences, roughly 6.8% seen once. Sample: blood, either unsorted or a sorted T cell fraction (not recorded which). The receptors were gathered from a male donor with ankylosing spondylitis or in good health (not recorded which).

The V and J genes are TRBV11-2 and TRBJ1-1, with D perhaps TRBD1 (6 bases). The CDR3 has 12 amino acids. V was clipped by 5 bases and J by 7 bases, with 11 bases between them. Germline V gives CDR1 SGHAT, CDR2 FQNNGV. The CDR3 DNA reads as TGTGCCAGCAGCCTCGGGACACTTGAAGCTTTCTTT. It yields the protein CASSLGTLEAFF.

This clonotype has more than one count but fewer than ten. This chain joins TRBV7-8 and TRBJ2-6; D not certain. The V gene's germline CDR1 is SGHVS and CDR2 FQNEAQ. The CDR3 contains 15 residues. Trimming pared 4 bases from V and 0 bases from J, leaving 7 bases between. This chain's CDR3 is CASSSPFSGANVLTF. The CDR3, as DNA: TGTGCCAGCAGCTCCCCCTTCTCTGGGGCCAACGTCCTGACTTTC.

Many counts were recorded for this clonotype. This chain joins TRBV5-5 and TRBJ2-1; D gene ambiguous. The CDR3 runs 13 residues. CDR1 SGHKS and CDR2 YYEKEE come from the germline V gene (reference sequence). Trimming pared 3 bases from V and 5 bases from J, leaving 9 bases between. CDR3 bases: TGTGCCAGCAGCTCTCCCATCGACAATGAGCAGTTCTTC. Its protein product is CASSSPIDNEQFF.

This clonotype occurred a few times. This chain's CDR3 is CASRLGGPANTEAFF. The CDR3 coding sequence is TGTGCCAGCAGATTGGGGGGCCCGGCGAACACTGAAGCTTTCTTT. The V gene is TRBV11-2, the J gene TRBJ1-1, with TRBD1 as a possible D gene (6 bases). V was shortened by 6 bases and J by 1 base, with 15 bases between the two germline ends. Germline-derived CDR1 and CDR2 are SGHAT and FQNNGV. CDR3 length: 15 residues. The variable domain in full, with the rest retrieved from reference TRBV11-2 and TRBJ1-1, is EAGVAQSPRYKIIEKRQSVAFWCNPISGHATLYWYQQILGQGPKLLIQFQNNGVVDDSQLPKDRFSAERLKGVDSTLKIQPAKLEDSAVYLCASRLGGPANTEAFFGQGTRLTVV.

This clonotype was observed at least ten times. The rearrangement links TRBV18 to TRBJ2-3, with D uncertain. CDR1 KGHSH and CDR2 LQKENI come from the germline V gene. This CDR3 contains 13 residues. V lost 3 bases, J lost 0 bases, and 4 bases lay in between. The CDR3 DNA reads TGTGCCAGCTCACCTTTGAGCACAGATACGCAGTATTTT. It encodes CASSPLSTDTQYF.

The chain links TRBV20-1 to TRBJ1-5, with D possibly TRBD1 on 6 matching bases. Germline lookup yields CDR1 DFQATT and CDR2 SNEGSKA (reference sequence). The CDR3 contains 13 residues. Between the trimmed V and J ends, which lost 4 bases and 4 bases, there was a span of 11 bases. This CDR3 is CSANRDTNQPQHF. The CDR3 nucleotides read TGCAGTGCTAACCGGGACACAAATCAGCCCCAGCATTTT.

This clonotype was detected many times. One end of the junction varies from germline; a read error may be responsible. The rearrangement joins TRBV3-1 to TRBJ2-7, with 7 bases identical to TRBD1. The CDR3 length is 12 residues. Germline V gene data show CDR1 as LGHDT and CDR2 as YNNKEL (reference sequence). The CDR3 spells CASSQIPGTADF. CDR3 sequence (DNA): TGTGCCAGCAGCCAAATACCCGGGACAGCTGACTTC.

The table lists this clonotype with a few counts. V and J are TRBV3-1 and TRBJ1-4, with 9 positions matching TRBD1. The germline V gene encodes CDR1 LGHDT and CDR2 YNNKEL (reference sequence). CDR3 size: 16 residues. V lost 0 bases and J lost 8; bases outside the gene matches: 7. For the CDR3, the DNA is TGTGCCAGCAGCCAAGATAGGGGGACAGGGTCGGAAAAACTGTTTTTT. Protein: CASSQDRGTGSEKLFF.

This clonotype was observed at least ten times. This rearrangement joins TRBV28 to TRBJ2-3, with 9 bases identical to TRBD1. Trimming took 5 bases from V and 1 from J; bases not matched to a gene: 4. The CDR3 totals 15 residues. The V gene's germline CDR1 is MDHEN and CDR2 SYDVKM. The DNA of the CDR3 is TGTGCCAGCAGTCCGGGGGACAGGGGCACAGATACGCAGTATTTT. It translates to CASSPGDRGTDTQYF.

The table lists this clonotype with many counts. The V gene is TRBV7-3, the J gene TRBJ2-1, with 12 bases identical to TRBD2. This CDR3 comprises 16 residues. CDR1 and CDR2 (germline): SGHTA, FQGTGA. J gave up 9 bases and V 4 bases, and 10 bases lay outside the gene matches. The CDR3 DNA sequence: TGTGCCAGCAGCTCCAGACTAGCGGGAGCCCTCGGTGAGCAGTTCTTC. Its protein is CASSSRLAGALGEQFF.

About this clonotype: A read error is possible here, since a much larger clone lies one base away. This rearrangement joins TRBV29-1 to TRBJ2-4; the D gene is possibly TRBD1 (6 bases). V was shortened by 1 base and J by 2 bases, with 12 bases between the two germline ends. The germline CDR1 and CDR2 sequences are SQVTM and ANQGSEA. This CDR3 region has 15 residues. The CDR3 DNA sequence: TGCAGCGTTGAAGGGACAGTGAATTCCAAAAACATTCAGTACTTC. Its translation is CSVEGTVNSKNIQYF.

The gene calls are TRBV7-9 and TRBJ2-1, with TRBD2 matching over 9 bases. V gave up 5 bases and J gave up 7 bases; unmatched junction bases: 12. CDR3 length: 16 residues. The germline CDR1 and CDR2 sequences are SEHNR and FQNEAQ (reference sequence). This CDR3 reads CASSDSGRPVGNEQFF. The CDR3 nucleotides are TGTGCCAGCAGCGATAGCGGGAGACCCGTTGGGAATGAGCAGTTCTTC. Complete variable domain (other parts from reference TRBV7-9 and TRBJ2-1): DTGVSQNPRHKITKRGQNVTFRCDPISEHNRLYWYRQTLGQGPEFLTYFQNEAQLEKSRLLSDRFSAERPKGSFSTLEIQRTEQGDSAMYLCASSDSGRPVGNEQFFGPGTRLTVL.

This clonotype was counted many times. The J gene is TRBJ1-2, the V gene TRBV12-3 or TRBV12-4, with TRBD1 matching over 7 bases. J lost 3 bases, V lost 1 base, and 2 bases had no gene match. The CDR3 consists of 14 residues. The CDR3 reads CASSLGQGYYGYTF. For the CDR3, the DNA is TGTGCCAGCAGTTTAGGACAGGGCTACTATGGCTACACCTTC.

This clonotype was observed at least ten times. The rearrangement joins TRBV10-3 to TRBJ2-2, with D maybe TRBD1 (5 bases). The CDR3 spans 14 residues. V was trimmed by 3 bases and J by 1 base, leaving 6 bases between them. Germline V CDR1 and CDR2: ENHRY, SYGVKD. This CDR3 is CAISDTGNTGELFF. As DNA, the CDR3 is TGTGCCATCAGTGATACAGGGAACACCGGGGAGCTGTTTTTT.

This clonotype came up many times. This rearrangement joins TRBV3-1 to TRBJ2-1, with D possibly matching TRBD1 (6 bases). CDR3 length: 17 residues. V was trimmed by 0 bases and J by 2 bases, leaving 14 bases between them. Germline CDR1 LGHDT, CDR2 YNNKEL (reference sequence). CDR3 region: CASSQEQAGVAYNEQFF. The CDR3 region has the DNA TGTGCCAGCAGCCAAGAGCAGGCAGGGGTGGCCTACAATGAGCAGTTCTTC.

The V call is TRBV5-5, the J call TRBJ1-1, with D possibly matching TRBD1 (5 bases). Germline lookup yields CDR1 SGHKS and CDR2 YYEKEE (reference sequence). Trimming shortened V by 1 base and J by 2 bases, and 18 bases separated the two germline ends. The CDR3 is made up of 17 amino acids. This CDR3 is CASSLRPTTEPNTEAFF. CDR3 sequence (DNA): TGTGCCAGCAGCTTGCGCCCTACGACAGAGCCAAACACTGAAGCTTTCTTT.

The sample holds a few counts of this clonotype. The chain is built from TRBV20-1 and TRBJ2-7; D unclear. Trimming removed 5 bases at V and 12 bases at J, with 20 bases between. CDR1 and CDR2 (germline): DFQATT, SNEGSKA (reference sequence). The CDR3 is 12 amino acids. CDR3 DNA: TGCAGTGCTCCAGCAGGCGCTCAGCAACGGTACTTC. It specifies CSAPAGAQQRYF.

This clonotype was counted at least ten times. The rearrangement links TRBV6-1 to TRBJ2-5; the D is unclear. V lost 5 bases and J 5 bases, leaving 12 bases between the germline ends. This CDR3 is 13 amino acids long. Looked up from germline, CDR1 is MNHNS and CDR2 is SASEGT. The CDR3 here is CASSRSGWETQYF. The CDR3 DNA sequence: TGTGCCAGCAGTCGATCAGGTTGGGAGACCCAGTACTTC.

The table lists this clonotype with a few counts. CDR3 region: CASNGVRGETQYF. As DNA, the CDR3 is TGTGCCAGCAACGGGGTGAGAGGGGAGACCCAGTACTTC. The V gene is TRBV7-2, the J gene TRBJ2-5; a possible D gene is TRBD2 (5 bases). V lost 7 bases, J lost 5 bases, and 14 bases lay in between. The CDR3 is 13 amino acids. In germline, CDR1 is SGHTA, CDR2 FQGNSA.

This clonotype was counted ten times or more. The chain is built from TRBV20-1 and TRBJ2-1; the D is unclear. CDR1 and CDR2 from the germline V gene are DFQATT and SNEGSKA (reference sequence). V was cut by 7 bases and J by 5 bases, with 6 bases left in between. The CDR3 runs to 10 residues. The CDR3 nucleotides are TGCAGTGTCATAGACAATGAGCAGTTCTTC. The encoded protein is CSVIDNEQFF.

This clonotype was seen ten or more times. The rearrangement links TRBV20-1 to TRBJ2-5; possibly TRBD2 for D (5 bases). CDR1 is DFQATT, CDR2 SNEGSKA, per germline (reference sequence). This CDR3 region has 13 residues. Trimming cost V 2 bases and J 5 bases, with 12 bases left between them. The CDR3 is CSARFPGEETQYF. Written as DNA, the CDR3 is TGCAGTGCTAGATTCCCCGGGGAGGAGACCCAGTACTTC.

There are many counts of this clonotype. The chain employs TRBV7-2 and TRBJ2-5, with D possibly TRBD2 on 6 matching bases. The germline V gene encodes CDR1 SGHTA and CDR2 FQGNSA. This CDR3 has 15 amino acids. Trimming removed 5 bases from V and 0 bases from J, with 13 bases in between. CDR3 amino acids: CASSPTRDYQETQYF. In DNA form, the CDR3 reads TGTGCCAGCAGCCCGACCCGGGACTACCAAGAGACCCAGTACTTC.

This clonotype was observed at least ten times. This sequence joins TRBV29-1 and TRBJ2-1; possibly TRBD1 or TRBD2 for D (5 bases each). The CDR3 runs to 15 residues. The V end lost 6 bases, the J end lost 7 bases, and 22 bases lay between the germline ends. From germline, CDR1 is SQVTM and CDR2 ANQGSEA. The CDR3 spells CSVKLRDPNWNEQFF. CDR3 nucleotides: TGCAGCGTCAAACTCCGGGACCCTAACTGGAATGAGCAGTTCTTC.

The CDR3 reads CASSLVSGGHYEQYF. The CDR3 bases are TGTGCCAGCAGCTTAGTTAGCGGGGGACACTACGAGCAGTACTTC. This chain uses TRBV7-9 with TRBJ2-7, with TRBD2 matching 9 bases. The germline V gene encodes CDR1 SEHNR and CDR2 FQNEAQ (reference sequence). The CDR3 is 15 amino acids. The junction had 4 bases not matched to a gene; V was cut back by 1 base and J by 3 bases. The whole variable domain, remainder taken from reference TRBV7-9 and TRBJ2-7, is DTGVSQNPRHKITKRGQNVTFRCDPISEHNRLYWYRQTLGQGPEFLTYFQNEAQLEKSRLLSDRFSAERPKGSFSTLEIQRTEQGDSAMYLCASSLVSGGHYEQYFGPGTRLTVT.

The chain uses TRBV10-3 and TRBJ2-7, with a possible D match to TRBD1 (5 bases). Germline CDR1 ENHRY, CDR2 SYGVKD. V was pared by 4 bases and J by 1 base, with 17 bases between. This CDR3 contains 16 residues. The chain's CDR3 is CAISANRQRASYEQYF. CDR3 nucleotides: TGTGCCATCAGTGCAAACAGACAGCGCGCTTCCTACGAGCAGTACTTC.

In this sample, this clonotype turned up once. The chain carries TRBV28 and TRBJ2-5, with 15 bases fitting TRBD2. The germline V gene encodes CDR1 MDHEN and CDR2 SYDVKM. After removal of 6 bases from V and 1 base from J, the junction contained 3 bases not matched to a gene. The length of the CDR3 is 16 residues. The DNA of the CDR3 is TGTGCCAGCAGAGGGACTAGCGGGAGGTCCCAAGAGACCCAGTACTTC. This codes for CASRGTSGRSQETQYF.

This clonotype is medium-sized within its sample. The chain links TRBV29-1 to TRBJ2-1; TRBD2 is a possible D gene (6 bases). The V gene lost 4 bases and the J gene lost 5 bases, with 18 bases spanning the gap. The CDR3 length is 15 residues. CDR1 is SQVTM, CDR2 ANQGSEA, per germline. CDR3 nucleotides: TGCAGCGTTGGAGCCGCGGGACGGGTAAACAATGAGCAGTTCTTC. Translated, it gives CSVGAAGRVNNEQFF.

At least ten counts were recorded for this clonotype. This chain links TRBV7-8 with TRBJ2-4, with 7 nucleotides matching TRBD1. The germline CDR1 and CDR2 sequences are SGHVS and FQNEAQ. With 5 bases clipped from V and 6 bases from J, the junction kept 13 bases outside the gene matches. CDR3 length: 16 residues. Here the CDR3 reads CASSQSDNRGTNIQYF. The CDR3 nucleotides are TGTGCCAGCAGCCAGAGCGATAACAGGGGAACAAACATTCAGTACTTC.

This clonotype was seen at least ten times. The V call is TRBV2, the J call TRBJ1-5; D perhaps matches TRBD1 (5 bases). Germline V gene data show CDR1 as SNHLY and CDR2 as FYNNEI. CDR3 length equals 15 residues. Trimming removed 4 bases from V and 7 bases from J, with 17 bases in between. DNA for the CDR3: TGTGCCAGCAGTGCCGAGTTTGGGGCTGGACAGCCCCAGCATTTT. Amino acid sequence: CASSAEFGAGQPQHF.